The T cell receptor (beta chain) under discussion was sequenced for a study of cytomegalovirus exposure and HLA in healthy donors (dated by TCRdb to about 2017). With regard to the full study: An earlier analysis of 550 to 700 of the donors reported more than 250 Gb of sequence data and more than 90 million unique TCR beta sequences from approximately 180 million T cells. An early release that covered fewer than 750 HLA-typed donors contained approximately 300 gigabases of sequencing data and around 85 million unique TCR sequences. Of the roughly 400 genotyped donors, approximately 83% fell in the genetic ancestry cluster associated with self-reported Caucasian donors. The aim of the study was to test whether cataloging public T cell receptors could identify signatures of past pathogen exposure. Using immunosequencing, the study profiled T cell repertoires from about 620 subjects and related those repertoires to cytomegalovirus serostatus. Along with the 666-subject first cohort, a separate validation cohort of 120 different subjects was used. To predict cytomegalovirus infection status, the study brought together high-throughput TCR immunosequencing, statistical association of individual TCRs with disease status, and machine learning. A later analysis re-examined previously published TCR beta repertoires from about 700 donors and added high-resolution HLA genotyping to investigate patterns of TCR occurrence. Rather than drawing on any new phenotypic data, the later analysis identified candidate immune exposures from TCR beta sequences and the way those sequences occurred across donors. An earlier analysis of about 620 of the donors applied high-throughput TCR beta sequencing to assess whether each TCR beta V gene segment acted as functional or pseudogenic. Donor age, sex, ethnicity and CMV serostatus were collected together with the repertoire data. A later genetic analysis used genome-wide SNP genotypes for about three fifths of the roughly 700 donors, treating that subset as a discovery cohort. Every discovery cohort repertoire had been produced on one sequencing platform. HLA typing included class I and class II loci at four-digit resolution. The number of donors typed differed by locus, with 629-630 for A, B, C, DRB1 and DQB1, about 500 for DQA1, some 570 for DPA1, and some 450 for DPB1. About five DR-DQ haplotypes were treated as single units for association and clustering because of strong linkage in the cohort. Among 300 to 500 genotyped donors of the cohort, an average of approximately 220,000 unique TCR beta nucleotide sequences was sequenced per donor, of which 15% to 20% were non-productive.

The cohort was made up of 500 to 800 healthy bone marrow donors. At the time of sampling, all cohort members were nominally healthy, though unrecorded immune exposures were likely present. The donor was CMV seronegative and was included in the group of hundreds of seronegative cohort members. Every donor gave a peripheral blood sample, and the peripheral blood mononuclear cells from that sample were used for TCR beta sequencing. The Qiagen DNeasy Blood Extraction Kit was used to extract genomic DNA from the blood cell samples. The investigation overall reported the following: Because some donors lacked HLA typing at each locus, the association tests relied only on the typed subset. A further reported finding was that TCR beta sequences accurately predicted the HLA-A and HLA-B alleles for most subjects in the first cohort. The sequencing pipeline was judged likely to have produced a cluster of highly shared sequence variants as a technical artifact. The classifier was reported to diagnose cytomegalovirus status with high specificity and sensitivity in both the original and validation cohorts. The cohort was sequenced for TCR beta chains only, and without alpha or paired-chain data the features that could be detected were limited. In a later analysis, 15,000 to 20,000 TCR beta sequences were associated with specific HLA alleles at a false discovery rate of 0.05. When HLA alleles, especially DR and DQ, strongly co-occurred, TCR associations were difficult to assign to individual alleles. Compared with the roughly 600-donor mean, donors in an Asian-associated ancestry cluster had fewer N-insertions in productive TCRs, according to a later genetic analysis. Correlated functional status among segregating V segments might reflect linkage disequilibrium, but an unknown experimental factor could not be ruled out. The authors suggested that the approach could potentially be extended to other disease states and immunological phenotypes. A later analysis found that HLA-associated TCR beta chains were more clonally expanded and had lower generation probabilities than equally common non-associated chains. Because counts were too low, some 17 rarely observed V segments, including chromosome 9 orphons, were left out of the earlier analysis of a few hundred of the donors. Sequencing depth was assumed to be roughly uniform across donors in the presence/absence analyses, though that assumption may not hold. A total of 150 to 200 TCR beta chains were listed by the study as associated with cytomegalovirus. CMV serostatus was the only immune exposure information available for the cohort. Because the 87-base-pair reads could not distinguish some IMGT-functional V segments, including TRBV6-2 and TRBV6-3, those segments were excluded. In a later genetic analysis, a missense DCLRE1C variant was associated with V-gene and J-gene trimming of TCR beta chains, and the association was replicated in an independent cohort. According to a later analysis, parvovirus B19, influenza, CMV and Epstein-Barr virus appeared linked to several top co-occurrence clusters. Broadly in line with IMGT annotations, most TCR beta V segments showed up in productive rearrangements about 90% or about 30% of the time in an earlier analysis of several hundred of the donors. In vitro tests confirmed that a few of the cytomegalovirus-associated TCR beta chains recognize cytomegalovirus antigens. According to a later analysis, most CMV-associated TCR beta chains appeared to be HLA-restricted, and the HLA associations seemed to be driven largely by CMV exposure. Across donors, most TCR sequences were observed very rarely, whereas some public TCRs were present in many individuals. According to a later analysis, TCR association rates differed among HLA loci, with DRB1 alleles showing the most associated TCRs and HLA-C alleles showing the fewest.

A word on this clone: What antigen it recognizes has not been identified. Base qualities are not at hand, and no much larger clone is one base apart.

V and J are trimmed by 1 base and 9 bases, and the gene matches miss 7 bases of the junction. The cysteine opens and the phenylalanine closes a CDR3 of 14 amino acids. The sequence is cut down to CDR3 DNA, 42 bases in frame from base 1. CDR1 and CDR2 are read off the germline V gene as SGDLS and YYNGEE. The library relied on the immunoSEQ multiplex PCR assay. A mixture of 60 forward primers for TCR Vbeta segments and 13 reverse primers for TCR Jbeta segments was used in the multiplex PCR. Amplification of the CDR3 region of rearranged TCR beta genes was performed with a multiplex PCR assay on genomic DNA. The amplified TCR beta libraries were sequenced on the Illumina HiSeq System as 87-base-pair reads. The paper's data handling went like this. Across the 700 or so repertoires, a later analysis counted approximately 83 million unique TCR beta chains, around 11 million of which were shared by at least two donors. To remove PCR and sequencing errors, raw reads were error-corrected and collapsed into unique sequences using a nearest-neighbor algorithm that merged closely related sequences. To assign V, D and J gene segments, CDR3 sequences were aligned to IMGT reference sequences. Each retained sequence needed at least a six-nucleotide match to both a V gene segment and a J gene segment. Rearrangements were classified as productive when the CDR3 lacked stop codons and remained in frame with V and J, and all other rearrangements were classified as non-productive. Following IMGT convention, CDR3 was defined as the stretch from the second conserved V-encoded cysteine up to the conserved J-encoded phenylalanine. The earlier analysis of some 550 of the donors excluded any sequence lacking an unambiguous match to a single V gene segment. In an earlier analysis of some 590 of the donors, a V segment was called functional when productive rearrangements were above 56.7%, and segregating when the standard deviation between donors exceeded 5%. A statistical classification framework was built for diagnosing cytomegalovirus status from the catalog of TCR beta chain sequences. In a later analysis, V and J genes were assigned by comparing TCR nucleotide sequences against IMGT/GENE-DB human TR gene sequences. Using the TCRdist pipeline, a later analysis assigned CDR3 sequences along with most-parsimonious VDJ recombination scenarios. In a later analysis, every TCR beta chain was defined by the combination of its CDR3 amino acid sequence and its V-gene family, and reads without a unique V-gene family were dropped. A later analysis removed 592 highly shared, low-generation-probability nucleotide sequences to deal with suspected cross-contamination and a sequencing artifact. In a later analysis, a clonal expansion index was calculated for each public chain from normalized within-repertoire ranks of inferred template counts. A later analysis computed generation probabilities with a VDJ recombination model fitted to out-of-frame rearrangements, and checked the results against IGoR. Hypergeometric tests were used in a later analysis to score TCR-TCR, TCR-HLA and TCR-CMV co-occurrence, with a repertoire-size bias correction applied to the TCR pairs. A later analysis estimated false discovery rates by permuting HLA or CMV assignments 20 times. In a later analysis, co-occurring TCRs were grouped with DBSCAN, and TCRdist sequence similarity was added when clustering was performed within HLA-allele-positive subsets. Repertoires with fewer than 30,000 or more than 120,000 public chains, plus five repertoires with anomalous nucleotide sharing, were excluded from co-occurrence clustering. The table was pulled from immuneACCESS by TCRdb, which kept in-frame rearrangements only. Such tables lose some clones; where checked, under half of the loss comes from unresolved V genes, and the rest has no known cause. That table gives V, J and clone size, and the DNA gave D and trimming. The sample contains about 90,000 clones, roughly 83% of them found a single time. Around 1.9% of the sample belongs to the ten largest clones.

The sequence was obtained from a man younger than 35 in good health and CMV-seronegative. The V and J segments used are TRBV9 and TRBJ2-1; TRBD2 lines up with 7 middle nucleotides. Sequences were obtained from PBMCs. CDR3 reads: CASSVLTSTSEQFF. The sequenced DNA is TGTGCCAGCAGCGTACTGACTAGCACGAGTGAGCAGTTCTTC.